This T cell receptor beta chain was found in a study of identical twins. Overall study results and limits: Out-of-frame sharing of TCR alpha in monozygotic twins was underestimated by models. Beta out-of-frame sequences showed weaker excess twin sharing.

About this clonotype: Antigen unknown.

Unique molecular identifiers were present on the cDNA, and a universal primer site came from template switching. TCRdb independently ran MiXCR on the 5' RACE reads; one entry per CDR3 protein. The table lists 210,000 or so distinct CDR3 sequences, roughly 7.5% of them singletons. Everyone who donated was a healthy Caucasian. The CDR3 is made up of 14 amino acids. Trimming stripped 0 bases from V and 2 bases from J, with 9 bases between. Germline V gene data show CDR1 as SGHRS and CDR2 as YFSETQ. The same specimen was also included in a second study, on yellow fever vaccine responses in identical twins.

The source of this sequence is a woman aged 18-29 years in good health. The sequenced material came from memory (CD45RO+) T cells sorted from blood. V usage is TRBV5-1 and J usage is TRBJ2-7; a possible D gene is TRBD1 (6 bases). Written as DNA, the CDR3 is TGCGCCAGCAGCTTGGTCGAGGGGGCCTACGAGCAGTACTTC. It codes for CASSLVEGAYEQYF. The full variable domain, with the rest looked up from reference TRBV5-1 and TRBJ2-7, is KAGVTQTPRYLIKTRGQQVTLSCSPISGHRSVSWYQQTPGQGLQFLFEYFSETQRNKGNFPGRFSGRQFSNSRSEMNVSTLELGDSALYLCASSLVEGAYEQYFGPGTRLTVT.